The clone carrying this TCR beta chain was recorded once. This entry comes from a study of T cell responses to AZD1222 COVID-19 vaccine. Clones were read by immunoSEQ multiplex PCR, and TCRdb kept only the in-frame ones, dropping some. The sample contains about 120,000 clones, 90% of which appear only once. The CDR3 runs to 16 residues. Per germline, CDR1 SEHNR and CDR2 FQNEAQ (reference sequence). V lost 4 bases to trimming and J lost 3 bases, with 17 bases between them. This receptor was identified in an adult who received the MenACWY meningococcal vaccine as a control. The source material was peripheral blood, sampled 28 days after the second dose of the MenACWY control vaccine. V is TRBV7-9 and J is TRBJ2-3; D possibly corresponds to TRBD2 (6 bases). CDR3 DNA sequence: TGTGCCAGCAGCTCGAGGGGCGGGACGGGGACAGATACGCAGTATTTT. Its protein is CASSSRGGTGTDTQYF.